These T cell receptor beta chains were read from a single sample in a study of blood T cell repertoires in COVID-19. TCRdb's copy holds only in-frame clones and misses some; the assay was immunoSEQ multiplex PCR. Of some 290,000 clones listed, about four fifths were seen once; the top ten hold just under 3%. Material for sequencing was peripheral blood. The source of these receptors is a woman aged 55-70 years with active or convalescent COVID-19. Each CDR3 is given with its conserved first and last residue. D genes are given only for firm matches. Size values are once, few and many counts, or a class for expanded clones, and some rows have none.

abundance: .
d_gene: .
v_gene: TRBV19
j_gene: TRBJ1-5
CDR3nt: TGTGCCAGTAGTATAGGTGGCTCCCGCGAGGGTCAGCCCCAGCATTTT
CDR3aa: CASSIGGSREGQPQHF

abundance: .
d_gene: .
v_gene: TRBV3-1/TRBV3-2
j_gene: TRBJ2-7
CDR3nt: TGTGCCAGCAGCCAAAGCGGAGGCTACGAGCAGTACTTC
CDR3aa: CASSQSGGYEQYF

abundance: .
d_gene: .
v_gene: TRBV4-1
j_gene: TRBJ1-4
CDR3nt: TGCGCCAGCAGCCAAGACCCCGGGTTCCGGACTAATGAAAAACTGTTTTTT
CDR3aa: CASSQDPGFRTNEKLFF

abundance: .
d_gene: .
v_gene: TRBV27
j_gene: TRBJ1-1
CDR3nt: TGTGCCAGCAGTGACAGCCCCGGACAGAACACTGAAGCTTTCTTT
CDR3aa: CASSDSPGQNTEAFF

abundance: few
d_gene: .
v_gene: TRBV30
j_gene: TRBJ2-7
CDR3nt: TGTGCCTCGGGGCCCCGCCCAGCCTACGAGCAGTACTTC
CDR3aa: CASGPRPAYEQYF

abundance: .
d_gene: .
v_gene: TRBV5-4
j_gene: TRBJ2-2
CDR3nt: TGTGCCAGCAGCTTGAAGGTAGCAACCGGGGAGCTGTTTTTT
CDR3aa: CASSLKVATGELFF

abundance: once
d_gene: .
v_gene: TRBV2
j_gene: TRBJ1-4
CDR3nt: TGTGCCAGCAGGGTAAACAGGGACTACGAAAAACTGTTTTTT
CDR3aa: CASRVNRDYEKLFF

abundance: .
d_gene: TRBD1
v_gene: TRBV23-1
j_gene: TRBJ1-2
CDR3nt: TGCGCCAAAGCCCGGGGGGACAGGGGGCAGTTACAGGCTAACTATGGCTACACCTTC
CDR3aa: CAKARGDRGQLQANYGYTF

abundance: .
d_gene: .
v_gene: TRBV5-4
j_gene: TRBJ2-3
CDR3nt: TGTGCCAGCAGCGGGGCGGGGGCAAGAAGCACAGATACGCAGTATTTT
CDR3aa: CASSGAGARSTDTQYF

abundance: few
d_gene: TRBD1
v_gene: TRBV18
j_gene: TRBJ2-7
CDR3nt: TGTGCCAGCGCACGGACAGGGGAAACCTACGAGCAGTACTTC
CDR3aa: CASARTGETYEQYF

abundance: .
d_gene: .
v_gene: TRBV3-1/TRBV3-2
j_gene: TRBJ1-2
CDR3nt: TGTGCCAGCAGCCATGCAGGCGATGGCTACACCTTC
CDR3aa: CASSHAGDGYTF

abundance: .
d_gene: .
v_gene: TRBV5-4
j_gene: TRBJ2-7
CDR3nt: TGTGCCAGCAGCGCCGGACAGATCTACGAGCAGTACTTC
CDR3aa: CASSAGQIYEQYF

abundance: few
d_gene: TRBD2
v_gene: TRBV9
j_gene: TRBJ2-3
CDR3nt: TGTGCCAGCACTAGCGGGGGGGTAAGCACAGATACGCAGTATTTT
CDR3aa: CASTSGGVSTDTQYF

abundance: .
d_gene: .
v_gene: TRBV2
j_gene: TRBJ2-7
CDR3nt: TGTGCCAGCAGTGAGAGGGGGGGGCGGACCTACGAGCAGTACTTC
CDR3aa: CASSERGGRTYEQYF

abundance: .
d_gene: TRBD2
v_gene: TRBV9
j_gene: TRBJ2-7
CDR3nt: TGTGCCAGCAGCGTATGGTCCAGCGGGGGTGGCGACGAGCAGTACTTC
CDR3aa: CASSVWSSGGGDEQYF

abundance: once
d_gene: .
v_gene: TRBV6-5
j_gene: TRBJ1-4
CDR3nt: TGTGCCAGCAGTTACGGTTCGAGGGAAAAACTGTTTTTT
CDR3aa: CASSYGSREKLFF

abundance: .
d_gene: TRBD2
v_gene: TRBV7-3
j_gene: TRBJ2-3
CDR3nt: TGTGCCAGCAGCTTATTAGCGGGGGGGCCCCCAGATACGCAGTATTTT
CDR3aa: CASSLLAGGPPDTQYF

abundance: .
d_gene: .
v_gene: TRBV6-6
j_gene: TRBJ2-7
CDR3nt: TGTGCCAGCAGCCCCGGGGCCTACGAGCAGTACTTC
CDR3aa: CASSPGAYEQYF

abundance: once
d_gene: .
v_gene: TRBV2
j_gene: TRBJ1-5
CDR3nt: TGTGCCAGCAGTGGATACTCCGGGACATCTGTTAGTTCGCCCCAGCATTTT
CDR3aa: CASSGYSGTSVSSPQHF

abundance: .
d_gene: TRBD1
v_gene: TRBV7-8
j_gene: TRBJ1-1
CDR3nt: TGTGCCAGCAGCCTGACGACAGGGACCGCCGGCACTGAAGCTTTCTTT
CDR3aa: CASSLTTGTAGTEAFF

abundance: .
d_gene: .
v_gene: TRBV19
j_gene: TRBJ2-2
CDR3nt: TGTGCCAGTAGAACCCGGGCAGGGGAGCGGGAGCTGTTTTTT
CDR3aa: CASRTRAGERELFF

abundance: .
d_gene: .
v_gene: TRBV6-5
j_gene: TRBJ1-6
CDR3nt: TGTGCCAGCAGTTACTCTGGGGAGTCGTCCCTCCACTTT
CDR3aa: CASSYSGESSLHF

abundance: .
d_gene: TRBD2
v_gene: TRBV7-2
j_gene: TRBJ2-1
CDR3nt: TGTGCCAGCAGCTCCCGGACTAGCGGGGGGGCCCCGGATGAGCAGTTCTTC
CDR3aa: CASSSRTSGGAPDEQFF

abundance: .
d_gene: .
v_gene: TRBV18
j_gene: TRBJ2-1
CDR3nt: TGTGCCAGCTCACCCGACAGTGTAACAGGCTCCTACAATGAGCAGTTCTTC
CDR3aa: CASSPDSVTGSYNEQFF

abundance: .
d_gene: .
v_gene: TRBV19
j_gene: TRBJ1-5
CDR3nt: TGTGCCAGTAGTAGGGACATTCCTCAGCCCCAGCATTTT
CDR3aa: CASSRDIPQPQHF

abundance: .
d_gene: TRBD2
v_gene: TRBV5-1
j_gene: TRBJ2-2
CDR3nt: TGCGCCAGCAGCTTGGGTGCTCGGGGGGGCCTCACCGGGGAGCTGTTTTTT
CDR3aa: CASSLGARGGLTGELFF

abundance: .
d_gene: .
v_gene: TRBV7-7
j_gene: TRBJ2-2
CDR3nt: TGTGCTAGCAGCTTTGAGGCAGGGGCGAACACCGGGGAGCTGTTTTTT
CDR3aa: CASSFEAGANTGELFF

abundance: .
d_gene: .
v_gene: TRBV6-2/TRBV6-3
j_gene: TRBJ2-5
CDR3nt: TGTGCCAGCAGTTACCGAGGGGGCCAGTACTTC
CDR3aa: CASSYRGGQYF

abundance: .
d_gene: .
v_gene: TRBV7-2
j_gene: TRBJ1-2
CDR3nt: TGTGCCAGCAGCTTAAACACTGCCACGCGGCTATATGGCTACACCTTC
CDR3aa: CASSLNTATRLYGYTF

abundance: .
d_gene: TRBD1
v_gene: TRBV15
j_gene: TRBJ1-2
CDR3nt: TGTGCCACCAGCCCCCGGACAGGGGGTTATGGCTACACCTTC
CDR3aa: CATSPRTGGYGYTF

abundance: .
d_gene: .
v_gene: TRBV2
j_gene: TRBJ1-1
CDR3nt: TGTGCCACACAAGCACAGGGATTGAACACTGAAGCTTTCTTT
CDR3aa: CATQAQGLNTEAFF

abundance: .
d_gene: TRBD2
v_gene: TRBV4-1
j_gene: TRBJ2-3
CDR3nt: TGCGCCAGCAGCCAAGCCGGGACTAGCGGCACAGATACGCAGTATTTT
CDR3aa: CASSQAGTSGTDTQYF

abundance: .
d_gene: .
v_gene: TRBV6-5
j_gene: TRBJ2-2
CDR3nt: TGTGCCAGCCGGGAAAGGAACACCGGGGAGCTGTTTTTT
CDR3aa: CASRERNTGELFF

abundance: .
d_gene: .
v_gene: TRBV2
j_gene: TRBJ1-2
CDR3nt: TGTGCCAGCAGTGCTTATGGCTACACCTTC
CDR3aa: CASSAYGYTF

abundance: .
d_gene: .
v_gene: TRBV7-3
j_gene: TRBJ1-6
CDR3nt: TGTGCCAGCAGCCCAACCCCACAGGGTCGTAATTCACCCCTCCACTTT
CDR3aa: CASSPTPQGRNSPLHF

abundance: .
d_gene: TRBD1
v_gene: TRBV6-2/TRBV6-3
j_gene: TRBJ2-1
CDR3nt: TGTGCCAGCAGTTACCGTAACAGGGGGTCCTACAATGAGCAGTTCTTC
CDR3aa: CASSYRNRGSYNEQFF

abundance: .
d_gene: .
v_gene: TRBV27
j_gene: TRBJ1-2
CDR3nt: TGTGCCAGCAGTCACCGGGGGAACTATGGCTACACCTTC
CDR3aa: CASSHRGNYGYTF

abundance: .
d_gene: .
v_gene: TRBV6-5
j_gene: TRBJ1-6
CDR3nt: TGTGCCAGCAGATACGGAGGGTCAAATTCACCCCTCCACTTT
CDR3aa: CASRYGGSNSPLHF

abundance: once
d_gene: .
v_gene: TRBV7-5
j_gene: TRBJ1-2
CDR3nt: TGTGCCAGAAGCTTAGCTTCGGACAGGGAAAAATCGGCCTACTATGGCTACACCTTC
CDR3aa: CARSLASDREKSAYYGYTF

abundance: .
d_gene: TRBD1
v_gene: TRBV10-3
j_gene: TRBJ1-6
CDR3nt: TGTGCCATCGGGAAGACAGGGAAAGAAAATTCACCCCTCCACTTT
CDR3aa: CAIGKTGKENSPLHF

abundance: .
d_gene: .
v_gene: TRBV14
j_gene: TRBJ1-1
CDR3nt: TGTGCCAGCAGCCATGGCCCTTCACCTTTCTTT
CDR3aa: CASSHGPSPFF

abundance: .
d_gene: .
v_gene: TRBV5-1
j_gene: TRBJ1-1
CDR3nt: TGCGCCAGCAGCTTCAGAGACCTCATGACAGAAACTGAAGCTTTCTTT
CDR3aa: CASSFRDLMTETEAFF

abundance: .
d_gene: .
v_gene: TRBV30
j_gene: TRBJ1-2
CDR3nt: TGTGCCTGGACCGCTAACTATGGCTACACCTTC
CDR3aa: CAWTANYGYTF

abundance: .
d_gene: .
v_gene: TRBV5-1
j_gene: TRBJ1-2
CDR3nt: TGCGCCAGCAGCTCAAACGGGCCAGGGGCCTATGGCTACACCTTC
CDR3aa: CASSSNGPGAYGYTF

abundance: .
d_gene: TRBD1
v_gene: TRBV19
j_gene: TRBJ1-2
CDR3nt: TGTGCCAGTAGTATAGAGGGGACAGGTCTCTATGGCTACACCTTC
CDR3aa: CASSIEGTGLYGYTF

abundance: .
d_gene: TRBD2
v_gene: TRBV6-1
j_gene: TRBJ2-7
CDR3nt: TGTGCCAGCAGTGAAGGGCTAGCGGGGATCGACGAGCAGTACTTC
CDR3aa: CASSEGLAGIDEQYF

abundance: .
d_gene: .
v_gene: TRBV7-2
j_gene: TRBJ1-1
CDR3nt: TGTGCCAGCAGCTTATTGGGAGGATTAGGGAACACTGAAGCTTTCTTT
CDR3aa: CASSLLGGLGNTEAFF

abundance: .
d_gene: .
v_gene: TRBV5-6
j_gene: TRBJ2-7
CDR3nt: TGTGCCAGCAGCTTGTTACAGGTAGGCGAGCAGTACTTC
CDR3aa: CASSLLQVGEQYF

abundance: .
d_gene: .
v_gene: TRBV5-6
j_gene: TRBJ2-7
CDR3nt: TGTGCCAGCAGCTTGGGGCAGGGTTGGGACGAGCAGTACTTC
CDR3aa: CASSLGQGWDEQYF

abundance: .
d_gene: TRBD2
v_gene: TRBV9
j_gene: TRBJ2-1
CDR3nt: TGTGCCAGCAGCGTAAGTAGCGGGGGGCCCTACAATGAGCAGTTCTTC
CDR3aa: CASSVSSGGPYNEQFF

abundance: .
d_gene: TRBD1
v_gene: TRBV30
j_gene: TRBJ1-1
CDR3nt: TGTGCCTGGAGAGCGACAGGGGGAATTGAAGCTTTCTTT
CDR3aa: CAWRATGGIEAFF

abundance: .
d_gene: .
v_gene: TRBV20-1
j_gene: TRBJ1-5
CDR3nt: TGCAGTGCTAGTATGGGACTGGGTAATCAGCCCCAGCATTTT
CDR3aa: CSASMGLGNQPQHF

abundance: .
d_gene: .
v_gene: TRBV11-3
j_gene: TRBJ2-1
CDR3nt: TGTGCCAGCAGCTTAGAGGGGGGGCCCCACAATGAGCAGTTCTTC
CDR3aa: CASSLEGGPHNEQFF

abundance: .
d_gene: .
v_gene: TRBV2
j_gene: TRBJ1-5
CDR3nt: TGTGCCAGCAGTGTTGGGACTACGAATCAGCCCCAGCATTTT
CDR3aa: CASSVGTTNQPQHF

abundance: .
d_gene: TRBD2
v_gene: TRBV5-1
j_gene: TRBJ2-4
CDR3nt: TGCGCCAGCAGCTTTTTCTCTAGCGGGGGCCTAGCCAAAAACATTCAGTACTTC
CDR3aa: CASSFFSSGGLAKNIQYF